This T cell receptor beta chain was found in a study of OX40 agonist ivuxolimab in advanced cancers. Findings of the study overall: Averaged across samples, CD8+ T cells carried more expanded clones than CD4+ did. Within 6 weeks, CD4+ and CD8+ blood T cells expanded clonally at 0.1 to 3.0 mg/kg. The antigens recognized by the expanded peripheral T cells, that is their antigen specificity, were not determined.

On this clone: What it binds is unknown.

The method was immunoSEQ multiplex PCR; TCRdb's version includes in-frame clones alone and lacks a portion of them. The sample includes tens of thousands of clones, approximately 86% of them seen just once. The CDR3 totals 17 residues. J lost 4 bases, V lost 1 base, and 5 bases had no gene match. Germline V CDR1 and CDR2: SGHAT, FQNNGV. The TCR was taken from an adult with an advanced solid tumor such as melanoma, head and neck, liver or kidney cancer. This chain joins TRBV11-2 and TRBJ2-1, with 12 bases identical to TRBD2. The sample consisted of CD4+ or CD8+ T cells sorted from blood, taken in a trial of the OX40 agonist ivuxolimab. The CDR3 is CASSLARLAGEYNEQFF. Here the CDR3 DNA reads TGTGCCAGCAGCTTAGCAAGACTAGCGGGAGAGTACAATGAGCAGTTCTTC.